Listed below are T cell receptor beta chains from one sample, sequenced in a study of high-grade serous ovarian cancer treatment subgroups. TCRdb's copy holds only in-frame clones and misses some; the assay was immunoSEQ multiplex PCR. The sample has under 3,000 clones; 70% to 80% are singletons. Specimen: tumor tissue. These receptors were collected from a human donor with high-grade serous ovarian cancer. Both conserved end residues are part of each CDR3. Fields, in order: clone size, D gene, J gene, V gene, CDR3 DNA, CDR3 protein. D genes are given only for firm matches. Rows give clone size only sometimes, using once, few, many, or a class for an expanded clone.

- TRBD1 TRBJ1-2 TRBV2 TGTGCCAGCAAGACACAGGGGGTAGGAGGCTACACCTTC CASKTQGVGGYTF
- - TRBJ1-4 TRBV25-1 TGTGCCAGCAGTGATGCGGGAACAGTATGGGAACAACTGTTTTTT CASSDAGTVWEQLFF
- TRBD1 TRBJ1-1 TRBV6-5 TGTGCCAGCAGTTACCGGACAGGGGGCACTGAAGCTTTCTTT CASSYRTGGTEAFF
- TRBD1 TRBJ2-7 TRBV27 TGTGCCAGCAGACAGACAGGGGGCAGGGGGGAGCAGTACTTC CASRQTGGRGEQYF
large - TRBJ1-1 TRBV6-5 TGTGCCAGCAGTCCATTAAAAGAGAGGGACACTGAAGCTTTCTTT CASSPLKERDTEAFF
- TRBD1 TRBJ1-6 TRBV5-5 TGTGCCAGCAGCCCCGGGACAGGGTATAATTCACCCCTCCACTTT CASSPGTGYNSPLHF
- - TRBJ1-1 TRBV28 TGTGCCAGCAGCCCGACCCTTAACACTGAAGCTTTCTTT CASSPTLNTEAFF
- - TRBJ2-7 TRBV28 TGTGCCAGCAGTTTAGGGACATCCTACGAGCAGTACTTC CASSLGTSYEQYF
- - TRBJ1-5 TRBV2 TGTGCCAGCAGTGAGGGACGGATTAGCAATCAGCCCCAGCATTTT CASSEGRISNQPQHF
- - TRBJ1-4 TRBV5-1 TGCGCCAGCAGCTTCCAGGGAGACGAAAAACTGTTTTTT CASSFQGDEKLFF
- - TRBJ2-1 TRBV28 TGTGCCAGCAGTTTTCCGGGACTCCCCTCGAATGAGCAGTTCTTC CASSFPGLPSNEQFF
- - TRBJ1-6 TRBV7-8 TGTGCCAGCAGCTTTCGGGGGAATAATTCACCCCTCCACTTT CASSFRGNNSPLHF
- TRBD2 TRBJ2-7 TRBV7-8 TGTGCCAGCAGCTTAGGGGCGGGGGCCTACGAGCAGTACTTC CASSLGAGAYEQYF
- - TRBJ2-7 TRBV28 TGTGCCAGCAGTTTTAAGGCCAGCCCGGCGAGAGAGCAGTACTTC CASSFKASPAREQYF
- TRBD2 TRBJ2-4 TRBV19 TGTGCCAGTACCTTTAGCGCGGGAGGTGTAGCCAAAAACATTCAGTACTTC CASTFSAGGVAKNIQYF
- TRBD2 TRBJ2-1 TRBV6-1 TGTGCCAGCAGTGAAGTAGAGAAGGTGGCAGCGGGAGAGGGCAATGAGCAGTTCTTC CASSEVEKVAAGEGNEQFF
- - TRBJ2-7 TRBV29-1 TGCAGCCTATTCCGGGTAAGGGCGATCTACGAGCAGTACTTC CSLFRVRAIYEQYF
- - TRBJ1-1 TRBV30 TGTGCCTGGAGAGGGGAGAACACTGAAGCTTTCTTT CAWRGENTEAFF
- - TRBJ2-1 TRBV30 TGTGCCTGGAGTGAATCCGACAATGAGCAGTTCTTC CAWSESDNEQFF
- - TRBJ1-2 TRBV28 TGTGCCAGCAGTTTGGATTCCCTGCCTAACTATGGCTACACCTTC CASSLDSLPNYGYTF
few TRBD1 TRBJ2-5 TRBV9 TGTGCCAGCAGCGCCGGGGACAGCCAAGAGACCCAGTACTTC CASSAGDSQETQYF
- TRBD1 TRBJ2-1 TRBV30 TGTGCCTGTTCCCCTCAGGGGGCCACTTTCCTCTTC CACSPQGATFLF
- - TRBJ1-6 TRBV11-3 TGTGCCAGCAGCTTAGACGTGAATTCACCCCTCCACTTT CASSLDVNSPLHF
- - TRBJ2-3 TRBV5-4 TGTGCCAGCAGCTTGCGAGGTAGCACAGATACGCAGTATTTT CASSLRGSTDTQYF
- TRBD1 TRBJ1-6 TRBV2 TGTGCCACAGGACAGGGTCTTAATTCACCCCTCCACTTT CATGQGLNSPLHF
- TRBD1 TRBJ2-3 TRBV5-1 TGCGCCAGCAGCTCGGGACAGACCACAGATACGCAGTATTTT CASSSGQTTDTQYF
- - TRBJ1-1 TRBV4-2 TGTGCCAGCAGCCAAGGCTTGACCCAGAACACTGAAGCTTTCTTT CASSQGLTQNTEAFF
large TRBD1 TRBJ1-1 TRBV29-1 TGCAGCGCTTTGGACAGGTCCAACACTGAAGCTTTCTTT CSALDRSNTEAFF
- - TRBJ1-5 TRBV19 TGTGCCAGTAATCTGAGAAATCAGGGATCAGCTAAGAGCAATCAGCCCCAGCATTTT CASNLRNQGSAKSNQPQHF
- TRBD1 TRBJ1-1 TRBV6-6 TGTGCCAGCAGGGGGACAGGGTTCACTGAAGCTTTCTTT CASRGTGFTEAFF
- TRBD1 TRBJ1-4 TRBV9 TGTGCCAGCAGCCAGGGGGCGGTTAATGAAAAACTGTTTTTT CASSQGAVNEKLFF
- - TRBJ2-5 TRBV7-9 TGTGCCAGCAGCTTAGGGGCAGGACCGGTGGGCGAGGAGACCCAGTACTTC CASSLGAGPVGEETQYF
- - TRBJ2-1 TRBV6-5 TGTGCCAGCAGTATGATCAGGGAAAGTGGGTCTGAGCAGTTCTTC CASSMIRESGSEQFF
few - TRBJ1-1 TRBV9 TGTGCCAGCAGCGTAGGTTGGGACTCATGGAACACTGAAGCTTTCTTT CASSVGWDSWNTEAFF
- - TRBJ2-2 TRBV11-3 TGTGCCAGCAGCTTAGGTCAGGGTCTCACCGGGGAGCTGTTTTTT CASSLGQGLTGELFF
- TRBD2 TRBJ2-2 TRBV27 TGTGCCAGCAGTTTATCTGGGCTAGCGGGCTACACCGGGGAGCTGTTTTTT CASSLSGLAGYTGELFF
- TRBD1 TRBJ2-7 TRBV6-1 TGTGCCAGCAGTGCATCACAGGGGTCCTACGAGCAGTACTTC CASSASQGSYEQYF
- TRBD2 TRBJ2-3 TRBV19 TGTGCCAGTAGTAGACCGGGACTAGCGGGGTTTAATACGCAGTATTTT CASSRPGLAGFNTQYF
large - TRBJ1-2 TRBV5-1 TGCGCCAGCAGCTTGGGAAAGGATGGCTACACCTTC CASSLGKDGYTF